This TCR beta chain was observed in a study of T cell responses to AZD1222 COVID-19 vaccine. Whole-study context: Doses given second, at about 4 or about 12 weeks, were pooled.

A remark on this clone: Its antigen is unknown.

This CDR3 is 16 amino acids long. Germline V gene data show CDR1 as MDHEN and CDR2 as SYDVKM. The trim removed 7 bases at V and 8 bases at J, leaving 14 bases unmatched. Using immunoSEQ multiplex PCR, the repertoire was profiled, and TCRdb retains in-frame clones only, with some absent. The data hold roughly 120,000 clones, with 70% to 90% observed a single time. Findings and caveats of the study: Sampling captured repertoires only after the peak T cell response. Compared with day 0, the breadth and depth of the Spike-specific TCR repertoire rose significantly after two doses of AZD1222.

V usage is TRBV28 and J usage is TRBJ1-4, with 9 bases matching TRBD1. The source was peripheral blood, collected on day 0 of AZD1222 vaccination. This clonotype was sampled from an adult in good health. DNA for the CDR3: TGTGCCAGCACCACCCCCCTGACAGGGGGGTACGAAAAACTGTTTTTT. This gives the protein CASTTPLTGGYEKLFF.